This TCR beta chain was sequenced for a study of Ad26.COV2.S vaccination and SARS-CoV-2 variants. Study-wide results and limits: Marked by substantial breadth, spike-specific CD8+ and CD4+ T cell responses were reportedly seen after vaccination.

CDR3 size: 13 residues. Germline values: CDR1 SGHTA, CDR2 FQGTGA. With 6 bases removed from V and 4 bases from J, the gap between germline ends came to 9 bases. Remarks on this clone: Its antigen is currently unknown.

Treatment denoted: roughly 19 received Ad26.COV2.S at low or high dose, single or two shots; five or six received placebo; per-sample allocation not given. Sampling happened 63 days after the first vaccine or placebo injection. Only in-frame clones appear in the TCRdb table, and some are missing; sequencing was by immunoSEQ multiplex PCR. This sample has some 480,000 clones, with roughly 85% found just once. The TCR comes from a person aged 18-65 years who received the Ad26.COV2.S COVID-19 vaccine or a placebo. The genes are TRBV7-3 and TRBJ2-2, with D perhaps given as TRBD1 or TRBD2 (5 bases each). The source material was peripheral blood, sampled in a trial of Ad26.COV2.S vaccine versus placebo. The CDR3 reads CASSHGATGELFF. The CDR3, as DNA: TGTGCCAGCAGTCACGGGGCCACCGGGGAGCTGTTTTTT.